This TCR beta chain was found in a study of T cells in Graves' hyperthyroidism and ophthalmopathy. About the study: Specimen type is peripheral blood, collected at initial diagnosis prior to any treatment.

The CDR3 spans 15 residues. V dropped 2 bases and J dropped 1; count of bases not matched to a gene: 4. CDR1 is SGHRS and CDR2 is YFSETQ in the germline V gene. Amplified TCR beta CDR3 regions came from RNA transcripts. Using the HTBI primer set, a first-round RT-PCR was run on the TCR CDR3. TCRdb re-derived calls from the multiplex PCR reads in MiXCR, one entry per CDR3 protein. Among 600,000 or so distinct CDR3 sequences listed, under 20% were seen once. Only a few counts were recorded for this clonotype. Researchers barred patients who had uncontrolled infection, other autoimmune disease, pregnancy or lactation.

This sequence originates from a woman aged 30 to 39 with Graves' hyperthyroidism. The rearrangement links TRBV5-1 to TRBJ2-3; 7 nucleotides agree with TRBD2. Sequences were obtained from blood. DNA for the CDR3: TGCGCCAGCAGCTTCGCGGGAGTGGGCACAGATACGCAGTATTTT. Its translation is CASSFAGVGTDTQYF.